The clone carrying this T cell receptor (beta chain) was recorded once. The data were taken from a study of blood T cell repertoires in COVID-19. As for the study in general: T cells, B-cell-depleted T cells, or PBMCs supplied cDNA or gDNA.

The CDR3 is made up of 14 amino acids. Trimming left V 0 bases short and J 7 bases short, with 14 bases between. CDR1 and CDR2 (germline): SGHRS, YFSETQ. TCRdb's copy holds only in-frame clones and misses some; the assay was immunoSEQ multiplex PCR. This table has 45,000 to 50,000 clones, 80% to 90% appearing once. The sequencing sample was made of peripheral blood. This receptor was identified in a woman aged 80 or over with COVID-19, enrolled during active disease. The chain combines TRBV5-1 with TRBJ2-7; tentative D call: TRBD2 (6 bases). The CDR3 here is CASSLAGGPGEQYF. The CDR3 DNA sequence: TGCGCCAGCAGCTTGGCCGGGGGTCCAGGGGAGCAGTACTTC.